This TCR beta chain derives from a study of T cell changes during pregnancy in multiple sclerosis. This CDR3 has 12 amino acids. CDR1 is MNHNS, CDR2 SASEGT, per germline. This clone was picked up one time. At one boundary the junction diverges from the germline segment, which might be a read error. Profiling relied on immunoSEQ multiplex PCR, and the TCRdb table lists in-frame clones only, not all of them. Counted here are about 58,000 clones, 93% occurring once; the ten biggest clones make up around 4%. The chain links TRBV6-1 to TRBJ2-7; 9 bases line up with TRBD1. This specimen was CD8+ T cells from peripheral blood mononuclear cells, taken in the second trimester of pregnancy. The source of this sequence is a female donor with multiple sclerosis, enrolled in a pregnancy study. CDR3: CASSPTNRGPDF. CDR3 DNA: TGTGCCAGCAGTCCGACCAACAGGGGGCCCGACTTC.